These T cell receptor beta chains were read from a single sample in a study of T cells in Graves' hyperthyroidism and ophthalmopathy. TCRdb recomputed calls from the multiplex PCR reads with MiXCR, one row per CDR3 protein. The sample includes hundreds of thousands of distinct CDR3 sequences, roughly 15% of them seen just once. The sequenced material came from blood. The receptor set was obtained from a woman aged 45-65 years with Graves' ophthalmopathy. Both conserved end residues are part of each CDR3. The order of the fields is clone size, J gene, D gene, V gene, CDR3 protein, CDR3 DNA. D genes are given only for firm matches. Size values are once, few and many counts, or a class for expanded clones, and some rows have none.

abundance: few; j_gene: TRBJ2-1; d_gene: TRBD2; v_gene: TRBV4-3; CDR3aa: CASSQEGGLAGYNEQFF; CDR3nt: TGCGCCAGCAGCCAAGAGGGGGGACTAGCGGGGTACAATGAGCAGTTCTTC
abundance: -; j_gene: TRBJ1-1; d_gene: -; v_gene: TRBV6-2/TRBV6-3; CDR3aa: CASNAYNTGSPEAFF; CDR3nt: TGTGCCAGCAACGCCTATAACACAGGTTCCCCTGAAGCTTTCTTT
abundance: many; j_gene: TRBJ1-5; d_gene: TRBD1; v_gene: TRBV7-2; CDR3aa: CASSPGQVGQPQHF; CDR3nt: TGTGCCAGCAGCCCGGGACAGGTGGGTCAGCCCCAGCATTTT
abundance: many; j_gene: TRBJ2-7; d_gene: -; v_gene: TRBV5-1; CDR3aa: CASSTDIGSSYEQYF; CDR3nt: TGCGCCAGCAGCACCGATATTGGTAGCTCCTACGAGCAGTACTTC
abundance: few; j_gene: TRBJ2-2; d_gene: TRBD2; v_gene: TRBV29-1; CDR3aa: CSVQTSGITGELFF; CDR3nt: TGCAGCGTTCAGACTAGCGGGATCACCGGGGAGCTGTTTTTT
abundance: many; j_gene: TRBJ1-1; d_gene: -; v_gene: TRBV5-1; CDR3aa: CASSLAEKDSEAFF; CDR3nt: TGCGCCAGCAGCTTGGCCGAAAAGGACAGCGAAGCTTTCTTT
abundance: many; j_gene: TRBJ2-2; d_gene: -; v_gene: TRBV7-9; CDR3aa: CASSSPSGVGTGELFF; CDR3nt: TGTGCCAGCAGCTCCCCTTCGGGAGTTGGCACCGGGGAGCTGTTTTTT
abundance: -; j_gene: TRBJ2-1; d_gene: TRBD2; v_gene: TRBV9; CDR3aa: CASSVASLAGGEQFF; CDR3nt: TGTGCCAGCAGCGTAGCTTCCCTCGCGGGAGGGGAGCAGTTCTTC
abundance: few; j_gene: TRBJ2-7; d_gene: TRBD2; v_gene: TRBV20-1; CDR3aa: CSARLAGGNEQYF; CDR3nt: TGCAGTGCTAGGCTAGCGGGAGGGAACGAGCAGTACTTC
abundance: many; j_gene: TRBJ2-1; d_gene: -; v_gene: TRBV28; CDR3aa: CASSSRRRYNEQFF; CDR3nt: TGTGCCAGCAGCTCGAGGCGGAGGTACAATGAGCAGTTCTTC
abundance: -; j_gene: TRBJ2-7; d_gene: TRBD2; v_gene: TRBV7-9; CDR3aa: CAIPSGKPYEQYF; CDR3nt: TGTGCCATCCCAAGCGGGAAGCCTTACGAGCAGTACTTC
abundance: -; j_gene: TRBJ2-1; d_gene: TRBD1; v_gene: TRBV27; CDR3aa: CASSLSPRGFYNEQFF; CDR3nt: TGTGCCAGCAGTTTATCCCCCAGGGGGTTCTACAATGAGCAGTTCTTC
abundance: many; j_gene: TRBJ2-7; d_gene: TRBD2; v_gene: TRBV20-1; CDR3aa: CSARPSSGRVLGEQYF; CDR3nt: TGCAGTGCTAGGCCCTCTAGCGGGAGGGTTCTCGGCGAGCAGTACTTC
abundance: many; j_gene: TRBJ2-7; d_gene: TRBD1; v_gene: TRBV20-1; CDR3aa: CSARTGGGYEQYF; CDR3nt: TGCAGTGCTCGAACAGGGGGCGGGTACGAGCAGTACTTC
abundance: -; j_gene: TRBJ1-2; d_gene: -; v_gene: TRBV4-1; CDR3aa: CASSQYQVGGNYGYTF; CDR3nt: TGCGCCAGCAGCCAGTACCAGGTCGGGGGGAACTATGGCTACACCTTC
abundance: -; j_gene: TRBJ1-2; d_gene: -; v_gene: TRBV19; CDR3aa: CASSIVPGRGTYGYTF; CDR3nt: TGTGCCAGTAGTATAGTCCCGGGACGGGGGACCTATGGCTACACCTTC
abundance: many; j_gene: TRBJ1-5; d_gene: -; v_gene: TRBV28; CDR3aa: CASSQIGGGGQPQHF; CDR3nt: TGTGCCAGCAGTCAGATAGGGGGAGGTGGTCAGCCCCAGCATTTT
abundance: few; j_gene: TRBJ1-1; d_gene: -; v_gene: TRBV25-1; CDR3aa: CASSGRAMNTEAFF; CDR3nt: TGTGCCAGCAGTGGAAGGGCCATGAACACTGAAGCTTTCTTT
abundance: -; j_gene: TRBJ1-1; d_gene: -; v_gene: TRBV6-1; CDR3aa: CASSEHRDRDEAFF; CDR3nt: TGTGCCAGCTCAGAGCATCGGGACCGAGATGAAGCTTTCTTT
abundance: many; j_gene: TRBJ2-1; d_gene: TRBD2; v_gene: TRBV12-3/TRBV12-4; CDR3aa: CASSPNSGRVYNEQFF; CDR3nt: TGTGCCAGCAGCCCCAACAGCGGGAGGGTCTACAATGAGCAGTTCTTC
abundance: -; j_gene: TRBJ2-2; d_gene: TRBD1; v_gene: TRBV6-2/TRBV6-3; CDR3aa: CASSDRGSTGELFF; CDR3nt: TGTGCCAGCAGTGACAGGGGTAGCACCGGGGAGCTGTTTTTT
abundance: few; j_gene: TRBJ2-1; d_gene: -; v_gene: TRBV27; CDR3aa: CASGRQLPSYNEQFF; CDR3nt: TGTGCCAGCGGTAGACAGCTCCCCTCCTACAATGAGCAGTTCTTC
abundance: -; j_gene: TRBJ2-7; d_gene: TRBD2; v_gene: TRBV20-1; CDR3aa: CSATIALAGGPHEQYF; CDR3nt: TGCAGTGCTACGATCGCTCTAGCGGGAGGGCCCCACGAGCAGTACTTC
abundance: many; j_gene: TRBJ2-3; d_gene: -; v_gene: TRBV5-1; CDR3aa: CASSSKTASNTDTQYF; CDR3nt: TGCGCCAGCAGCTCAAAGACAGCTTCTAACACAGATACGCAGTATTTT
abundance: -; j_gene: TRBJ2-1; d_gene: TRBD1; v_gene: TRBV6-5; CDR3aa: CASSYSEGARGKGSYNEQFF; CDR3nt: TGTGCCAGCAGTTACTCAGAGGGGGCAAGGGGGAAGGGTTCCTACAATGAGCAGTTCTTC
abundance: few; j_gene: TRBJ2-7; d_gene: TRBD2; v_gene: TRBV25-1; CDR3aa: CASSDGPRTSGRNYEQYF; CDR3nt: TGTGCCAGCAGTGACGGGCCACGGACTAGCGGGAGGAACTACGAGCAGTACTTC
abundance: many; j_gene: TRBJ2-1; d_gene: TRBD1; v_gene: TRBV12-3/TRBV12-4; CDR3aa: CASKDRVYNEQFF; CDR3nt: TGTGCCAGCAAGGACAGGGTGTACAATGAGCAGTTCTTC
abundance: many; j_gene: TRBJ2-7; d_gene: -; v_gene: TRBV5-1; CDR3aa: CASSPTRAGPDSYEQYF; CDR3nt: TGCGCCAGCAGCCCGACCCGGGCAGGGCCGGACTCCTACGAGCAGTACTTC
abundance: many; j_gene: TRBJ2-3; d_gene: -; v_gene: TRBV24-1; CDR3aa: CATSDWQWGTDTQYF; CDR3nt: TGTGCCACCAGTGATTGGCAGTGGGGCACAGATACGCAGTATTTT
abundance: many; j_gene: TRBJ2-7; d_gene: TRBD1; v_gene: TRBV29-1; CDR3aa: CSVRQGSSYEQYF; CDR3nt: TGCAGCGTTCGACAGGGTTCGAGCTACGAGCAGTACTTC
abundance: many; j_gene: TRBJ2-2; d_gene: -; v_gene: TRBV6-1; CDR3aa: CASRAWWDTGELFF; CDR3nt: TGTGCCAGCAGGGCCTGGTGGGACACCGGGGAGCTGTTTTTT
abundance: many; j_gene: TRBJ2-7; d_gene: TRBD1; v_gene: TRBV10-3; CDR3aa: CATGDRSYEQYF; CDR3nt: TGTGCCACGGGGGACAGGTCCTACGAGCAGTACTTC
abundance: many; j_gene: TRBJ2-2; d_gene: -; v_gene: TRBV5-6; CDR3aa: CASSLGALTNTGELFF; CDR3nt: TGTGCCAGCAGCTTGGGGGCCCTTACGAACACCGGGGAGCTGTTTTTT
abundance: few; j_gene: TRBJ2-5; d_gene: TRBD2; v_gene: TRBV29-1; CDR3aa: CSVDLAGVGETQYF; CDR3nt: TGCAGCGTTGATCTAGCGGGAGTTGGGGAGACCCAGTACTTC
abundance: -; j_gene: TRBJ2-6; d_gene: -; v_gene: TRBV7-2; CDR3aa: CASSSYEGISSGANVLTF; CDR3nt: TGTGCCAGCAGCTCTTATGAGGGAATTAGCTCTGGGGCCAACGTCCTGACTTTC
abundance: many; j_gene: TRBJ2-1; d_gene: -; v_gene: TRBV6-5; CDR3aa: CASSYWAGSLNEQFF; CDR3nt: TGTGCCAGCAGTTACTGGGCAGGGAGTCTCAATGAGCAGTTCTTC
abundance: -; j_gene: TRBJ1-5; d_gene: -; v_gene: TRBV6-2/TRBV6-3; CDR3aa: CASSQREPQPQHF; CDR3nt: TGTGCCAGCAGTCAAAGGGAACCGCAGCCCCAGCATTTT
abundance: many; j_gene: TRBJ2-5; d_gene: TRBD1; v_gene: TRBV5-4; CDR3aa: CASSSDRVETQYF; CDR3nt: TGTGCCAGCAGCTCGGACAGGGTAGAGACCCAGTACTTC
abundance: many; j_gene: TRBJ2-1; d_gene: -; v_gene: TRBV5-1; CDR3aa: CASSFKAPNEQFF; CDR3nt: TGCGCCAGCAGCTTTAAGGCCCCCAATGAGCAGTTCTTC
abundance: -; j_gene: TRBJ2-7; d_gene: TRBD1; v_gene: TRBV19; CDR3aa: CASSTTGGDSYEQYF; CDR3nt: TGTGCCAGTAGTACCACAGGGGGTGATTCCTACGAGCAGTACTTC
abundance: many; j_gene: TRBJ1-5; d_gene: TRBD1; v_gene: TRBV10-3; CDR3aa: CAISQDREKEPQHF; CDR3nt: TGTGCCATCAGCCAGGACAGGGAGAAGGAGCCCCAGCATTTT
abundance: many; j_gene: TRBJ2-1; d_gene: TRBD2; v_gene: TRBV7-3; CDR3aa: CASSLKSSGNEQFF; CDR3nt: TGTGCCAGCAGCTTAAAGTCTAGCGGGAATGAGCAGTTCTTC
abundance: -; j_gene: TRBJ2-1; d_gene: -; v_gene: TRBV20-1; CDR3aa: CSAPSQLWANEQFF; CDR3nt: TGCAGTGCTCCGTCGCAGCTTTGGGCCAATGAGCAGTTCTTC
abundance: -; j_gene: TRBJ1-2; d_gene: TRBD1; v_gene: TRBV5-1; CDR3aa: CASSPRPGQGGLGYTF; CDR3nt: TGCGCCAGCAGCCCACGTCCGGGACAGGGGGGCCTGGGCTACACCTTC
abundance: many; j_gene: TRBJ1-1; d_gene: TRBD1; v_gene: TRBV2; CDR3aa: CASRRTGTNTEAFF; CDR3nt: TGTGCCAGCAGGAGGACAGGGACGAACACTGAAGCTTTCTTT
abundance: few; j_gene: TRBJ2-1; d_gene: TRBD2; v_gene: TRBV5-4; CDR3aa: CTSSWGLAGNEQFF; CDR3nt: TGTACCAGCAGCTGGGGACTAGCAGGAAATGAGCAGTTCTTC
abundance: many; j_gene: TRBJ1-1; d_gene: -; v_gene: TRBV12-3/TRBV12-4; CDR3aa: CASTPFIGTEAFF; CDR3nt: TGTGCCAGCACCCCATTCATCGGAACTGAAGCTTTCTTT
abundance: -; j_gene: TRBJ2-6; d_gene: -; v_gene: TRBV5-5; CDR3aa: CASSHLASSSGANVLTF; CDR3nt: TGTGCCAGCAGTCATCTAGCGTCCAGCTCTGGGGCCAACGTCCTGACTTTC
abundance: many; j_gene: TRBJ2-1; d_gene: TRBD2; v_gene: TRBV11-3; CDR3aa: CASSLPGLLINEQFF; CDR3nt: TGTGCCAGCAGCTTACCGGGACTACTGATCAATGAGCAGTTCTTC
abundance: few; j_gene: TRBJ2-1; d_gene: TRBD2; v_gene: TRBV6-1; CDR3aa: CASSTPRLAGGVEQFF; CDR3nt: TGTGCCAGCAGTACCCCCCGACTAGCGGGAGGAGTTGAGCAGTTCTTC